This paragraph covers one TCR beta chain sequence. Its antigen remains unidentified. The data were produced by immunoSEQ multiplex PCR, yet TCRdb's version contains in-frame clones alone and is incomplete. The sample has about 68,000 clones; 78% are singletons. This sample is part of a study of PD-1 blockade in mismatch repair-deficient tumors. Across the study: Enrolled about 2012-2016, patients had progressing, pretreated mismatch repair-deficient cancers of around 12 types.

Every patient had mismatch repair deficiency by PCR or immunohistochemistry. TCR sequencing covered a few patients who responded to pembrolizumab. Study-wide results and limits: After pembrolizumab, tumor-resident clones rose rapidly, then generally contracted before radiologic responses.

Germline V CDR1 and CDR2: MGHDK, SYGVNS. The CDR3 consists of 13 residues. The rearrangement links TRBV25-1 to TRBJ2-1; 10 bases map to TRBD1. This receptor was identified in an adult with mismatch repair-deficient cancer. The sample in question was peripheral blood, obtained 2 weeks after starting pembrolizumab. The CDR3 nucleotides are TGTGCATCTCGGGACAGGGGACGCAATGAGCAGTTCTTC. Translating it yields CASRDRGRNEQFF.